This T cell receptor (beta chain) comes out of a study of cytotoxic CD8 clonotypes in ibrutinib-treated CLL. Study observations and caveats: Sampling of sustained-remission and progressing patients occurred at differing times. Ibrutinib response saw clonality rise, and progression saw it return toward baseline. In comparison with age-matched healthy donors, baseline clonality was higher and tracked circulating CD8+ T-cell counts.

Sequencing was designed to attain a depth spanning 1 in 200,000 to 1 in 1 million T cells. Clones were sequenced by immunoSEQ multiplex PCR, and TCRdb holds only the in-frame ones, with some missing. The table lists some 200,000 clones, roughly three quarters of them singletons. The V gene's germline CDR1 is LGHNA and CDR2 YSLEER. The CDR3 spans 17 residues. V lost 0 bases to trimming and J lost 0 bases, with 15 bases between them. This clone was counted a single time. Its antigen remains unknown. The sequence derives from a human donor with chronic lymphocytic leukemia. This specimen was PBMCs, taken after 12 months of ibrutinib treatment. This chain connects TRBV4-3 to TRBJ2-7; D ambiguous. The CDR3 loop reads CASSQEMVRHRSYEQYF. CDR3 DNA: TGCGCCAGCAGCCAAGAAATGGTTCGACACCGCTCCTACGAGCAGTACTTC.